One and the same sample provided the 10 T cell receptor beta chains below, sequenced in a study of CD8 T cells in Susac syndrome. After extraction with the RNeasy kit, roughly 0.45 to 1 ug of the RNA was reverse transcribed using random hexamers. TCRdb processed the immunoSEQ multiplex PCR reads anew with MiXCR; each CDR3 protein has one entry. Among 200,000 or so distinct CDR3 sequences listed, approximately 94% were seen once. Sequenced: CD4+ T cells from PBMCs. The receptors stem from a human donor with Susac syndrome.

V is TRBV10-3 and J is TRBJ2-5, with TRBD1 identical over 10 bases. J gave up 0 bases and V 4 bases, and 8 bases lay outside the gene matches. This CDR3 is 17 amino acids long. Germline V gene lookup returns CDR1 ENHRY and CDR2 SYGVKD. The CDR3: CAISGDDRGPDQETQYF. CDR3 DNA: TGTGCCATCAGTGGGGACGACAGGGGGCCTGACCAAGAGACCCAGTACTTC.

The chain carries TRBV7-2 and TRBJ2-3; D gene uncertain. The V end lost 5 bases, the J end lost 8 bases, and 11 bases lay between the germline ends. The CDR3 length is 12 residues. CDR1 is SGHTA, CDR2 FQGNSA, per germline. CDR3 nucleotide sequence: TGTGCCAGCAGCCCGAGCATGCCTACGCAGTATTTT. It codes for CASSPSMPTQYF. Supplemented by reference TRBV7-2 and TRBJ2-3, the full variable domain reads GAGVSQSPSNKVTEKGKDVELRCDPISGHTALYWYRQSLGQGLEFLIYFQGNSAPDKSGLPSDRFSAERTGGSVSTLTIQRTQQEDSAVYLCASSPSMPTQYFGPGTRLTVL.

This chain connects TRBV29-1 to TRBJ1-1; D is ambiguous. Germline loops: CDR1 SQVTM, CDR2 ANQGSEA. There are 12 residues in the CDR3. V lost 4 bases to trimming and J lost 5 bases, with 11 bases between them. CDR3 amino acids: CSVVRSATEAFF. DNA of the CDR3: TGCAGCGTTGTCCGATCAGCAACTGAAGCTTTCTTT.

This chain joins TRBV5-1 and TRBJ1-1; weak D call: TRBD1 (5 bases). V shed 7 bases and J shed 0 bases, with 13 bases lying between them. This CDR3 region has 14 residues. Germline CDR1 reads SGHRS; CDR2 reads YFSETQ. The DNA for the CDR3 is TGCGCCAGCCGGGACGGGGGGTTGAACACTGAAGCTTTCTTT. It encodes CASRDGGLNTEAFF.

The CDR3 protein is CAWRDNSPLHF. CDR3 coding DNA: TGTGCCTGGAGGGATAATTCACCCCTCCACTTT. The V and J genes are TRBV30 and TRBJ1-6, with D hard to call. This CDR3 has 11 residues. V was clipped by 3 bases and J by 5 bases, with 2 bases between them. Germline V gene lookup returns CDR1 GTSNPN and CDR2 SVGIG (reference sequence).

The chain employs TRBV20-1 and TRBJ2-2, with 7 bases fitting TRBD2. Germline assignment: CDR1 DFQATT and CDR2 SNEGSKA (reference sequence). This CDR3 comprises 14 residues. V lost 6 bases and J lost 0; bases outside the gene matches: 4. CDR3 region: CSARGLPNTGELFF. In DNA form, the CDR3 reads TGCAGTGCCCGGGGACTACCGAACACCGGGGAGCTGTTTTTT.

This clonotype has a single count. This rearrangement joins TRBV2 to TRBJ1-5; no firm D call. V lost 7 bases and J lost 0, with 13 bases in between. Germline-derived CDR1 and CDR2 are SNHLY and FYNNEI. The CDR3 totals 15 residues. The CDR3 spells CASNPLRVSNQPQHF. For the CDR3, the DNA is TGTGCCAGCAACCCCCTCCGGGTTAGCAATCAGCCCCAGCATTTT.

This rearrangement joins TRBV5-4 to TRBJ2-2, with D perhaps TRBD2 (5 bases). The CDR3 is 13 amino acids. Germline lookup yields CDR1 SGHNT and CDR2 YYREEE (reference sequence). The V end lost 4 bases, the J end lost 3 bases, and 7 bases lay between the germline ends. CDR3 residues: CASSRGHTGELFF. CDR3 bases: TGTGCCAGCAGCCGCGGGCACACCGGGGAGCTGTTTTTT.

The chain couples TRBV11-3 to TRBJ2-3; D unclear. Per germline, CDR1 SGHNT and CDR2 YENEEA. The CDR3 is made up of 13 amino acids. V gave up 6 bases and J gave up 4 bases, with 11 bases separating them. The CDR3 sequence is CASSSTLADTQYF. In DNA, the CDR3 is TGTGCCAGCAGTTCCACTCTAGCAGATACGCAGTATTTT. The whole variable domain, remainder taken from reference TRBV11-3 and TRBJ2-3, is EAGVVQSPRYKIIEKKQPVAFWCNPISGHNTLYWYLQNLGQGPELLIRYENEEAVDDSQLPKDRFSAERLKGVDSTLKIQPAELGDSAVYLCASSSTLADTQYFGPGTRLTVL.

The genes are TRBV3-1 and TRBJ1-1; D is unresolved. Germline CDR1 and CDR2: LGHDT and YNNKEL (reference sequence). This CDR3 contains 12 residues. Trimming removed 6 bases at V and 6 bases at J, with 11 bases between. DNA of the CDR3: TGTGCCAGCAGTCAATTACACGCTGAAGCTTTCTTT. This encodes CASSQLHAEAFF.